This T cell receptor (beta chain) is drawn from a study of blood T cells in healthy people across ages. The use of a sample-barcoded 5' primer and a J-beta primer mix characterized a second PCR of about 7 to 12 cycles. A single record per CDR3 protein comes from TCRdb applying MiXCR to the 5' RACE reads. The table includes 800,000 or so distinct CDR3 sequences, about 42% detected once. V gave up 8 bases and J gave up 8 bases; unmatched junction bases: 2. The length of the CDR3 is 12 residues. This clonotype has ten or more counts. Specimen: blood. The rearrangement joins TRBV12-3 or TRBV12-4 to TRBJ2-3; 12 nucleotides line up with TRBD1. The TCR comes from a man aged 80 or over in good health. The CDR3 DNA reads TGTGCCAGCGGGACAGGGGGCAGTACGCAGTATTTT. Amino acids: CASGTGGSTQYF.